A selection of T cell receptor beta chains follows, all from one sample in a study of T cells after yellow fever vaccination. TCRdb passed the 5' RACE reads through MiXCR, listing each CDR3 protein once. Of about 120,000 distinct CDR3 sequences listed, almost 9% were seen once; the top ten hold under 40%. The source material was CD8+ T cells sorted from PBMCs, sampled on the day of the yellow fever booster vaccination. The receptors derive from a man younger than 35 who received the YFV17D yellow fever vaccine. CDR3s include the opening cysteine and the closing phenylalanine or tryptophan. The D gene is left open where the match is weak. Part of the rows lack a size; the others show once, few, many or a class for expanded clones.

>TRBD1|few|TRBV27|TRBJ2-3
TGTGCCAGCAGTATACCCCGGGACAGAGGCACAGATACGCAGTATTTT
CASSIPRDRGTDTQYF
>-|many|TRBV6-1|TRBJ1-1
TGTGCCAGCAGTGAAGCTGGTGGGGGCGGGACTGAAGCTTTCTTT
CASSEAGGGGTEAFF
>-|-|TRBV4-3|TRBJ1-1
TGCGCCAGCAGCCAAGAGGGACGTGGGAACACTGAAGCTTTCTTT
CASSQEGRGNTEAFF
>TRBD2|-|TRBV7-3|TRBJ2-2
TGTGCCAGCAGCTACGGACTAGCGGGGGGGCCCGCCGGGGAGCTGTTTTTT
CASSYGLAGGPAGELFF
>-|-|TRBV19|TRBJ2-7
TGTGCCAGTAGTACCCACGGGGCCTACGAGCAGCACTTC
CASSTHGAYEQHF
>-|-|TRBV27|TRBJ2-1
TGTGCCAGCAGTTATAGGGACACCCTCTACAATGAGCAGTTCTTC
CASSYRDTLYNEQFF
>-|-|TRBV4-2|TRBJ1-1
TGTGCCAGCAGCCAAGATATGGAGTCATACGCTGAAGCTTTCTTT
CASSQDMESYAEAFF
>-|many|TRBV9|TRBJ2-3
TGTGCCAGCAGCGTAGGCCATCCAGATACGCAGTATTTT
CASSVGHPDTQYF
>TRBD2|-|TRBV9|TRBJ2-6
TGTGCCAGCAGCGTTAGCGGGGGGGCCTTAGATGGGGCCAACGTCCTGACTTTC
CASSVSGGALDGANVLTF
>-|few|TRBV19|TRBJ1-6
TGTGCCAGTAGTTTCGGACAGTTTAATTCACCCCTCCACTTT
CASSFGQFNSPLHF
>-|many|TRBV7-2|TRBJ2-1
TGTGCCAGCAGCCCCGACCCGACTAATGAGCAGTTCTTC
CASSPDPTNEQFF
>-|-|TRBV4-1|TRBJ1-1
TGCGCCAGCAGCCAAGATCAAGGGGTAGACACTGAAGCTTTCTTT
CASSQDQGVDTEAFF
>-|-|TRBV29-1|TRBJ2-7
TGCAGCGTTCAGACAGATTACTCCTACGAGCAGTACTTC
CSVQTDYSYEQYF
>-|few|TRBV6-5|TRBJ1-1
TGTGCCAGCAGTTATGGAACAGGGATTGGGGAAGCTTTCTTT
CASSYGTGIGEAFF
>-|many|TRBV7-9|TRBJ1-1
TGTGCCAGCAGCTTAGGGGGAGGCACTGAAGCTTTCTTT
CASSLGGGTEAFF
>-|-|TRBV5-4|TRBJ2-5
TGTGCCAGCTCTGCGGCCCAAGAGACCCAGTACTTC
CASSAAQETQYF
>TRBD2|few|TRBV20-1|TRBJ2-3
TGCAGTGCTAGAGCGCTCACTAGCGGGGGCGCAGATACGCAGTATTTT
CSARALTSGGADTQYF
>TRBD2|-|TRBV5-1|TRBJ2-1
TGCGCCAGCAGCCCAGGACTAGCGGGGGGGCATGAGCAGTTCTTC
CASSPGLAGGHEQFF
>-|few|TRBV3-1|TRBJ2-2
TGTGCCAGCAGCCACGGGGACACCGGGGAGCTGTTTTTT
CASSHGDTGELFF
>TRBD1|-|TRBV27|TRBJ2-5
TGTGCCAGCAGTTTTGGGACAGGGGGCGTGGAGACCCAGTACTTC
CASSFGTGGVETQYF
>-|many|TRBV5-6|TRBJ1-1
TGTGCCAGCAGCCTCGGGACGGGCAGTGAAGCTTTCTTT
CASSLGTGSEAFF
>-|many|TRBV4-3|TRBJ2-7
TGCGCCAGCAGCCAAGATCGGATGGACTACGAGCAGTACTTC
CASSQDRMDYEQYF
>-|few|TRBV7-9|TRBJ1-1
TGTGCCAGCAGCTTGGATAGGGCGGGGGAAGCTTTCTTT
CASSLDRAGEAFF
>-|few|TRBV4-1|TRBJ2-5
TGCGCCAGCAGCCAAGACGGGGTGACCCAGTACTTC
CASSQDGVTQYF
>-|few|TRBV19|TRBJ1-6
TGTGCCAGTAGTGCGTACCTTGGGGAATGGAATTCACCCCTCCACTTT
CASSAYLGEWNSPLHF
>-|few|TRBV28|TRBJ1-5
TGTGCCAGCAGTTTCACTGGAGGACTCAATCAGCCCCAGCATTTT
CASSFTGGLNQPQHF
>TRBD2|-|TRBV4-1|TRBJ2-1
TGCGCCAGCAGCCTAAAGGCTCGGACTAGCTACAATGAGCAGTTCTTC
CASSLKARTSYNEQFF
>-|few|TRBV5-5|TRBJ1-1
TGTGCCAGCAGCTCGGGACCCCCGGGGGGCACTGAAGCTTTCTTT
CASSSGPPGGTEAFF
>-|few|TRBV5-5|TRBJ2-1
TGTGCCAGCAGCTGGGTCTCGGGACACAATGAGCAGTTCTTC
CASSWVSGHNEQFF
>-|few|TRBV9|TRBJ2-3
TGTGCCAGCAGCGTAGACGGAGAAAGCACAGATACGCAGTATTTT
CASSVDGESTDTQYF
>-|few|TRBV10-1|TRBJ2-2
TGCGCCAGCAGTGCGGGGGGCCCCGGGGAGCTGTTTTTT
CASSAGGPGELFF
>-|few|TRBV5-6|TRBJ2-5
TGTGCCAGCAGCTTGGCCCCGGGTCCCCAAGAGACCCAGTACTTC
CASSLAPGPQETQYF
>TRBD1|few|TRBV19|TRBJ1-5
TGTGCCAGTAAGTGGACAGGGCCCGGCAATCAGCCCCAGCATTTT
CASKWTGPGNQPQHF
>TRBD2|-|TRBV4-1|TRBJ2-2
TGCGCCAGCAGCCAAGAAGGCCGAACTAGCGGGGACACCGGGGAGCTGTTTTTT
CASSQEGRTSGDTGELFF
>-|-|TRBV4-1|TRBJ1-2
TGCGCCAGCAGCCAGGGACCGGGGACTAACTATGGCTACACCTTC
CASSQGPGTNYGYTF
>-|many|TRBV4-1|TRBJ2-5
TGCGCCAGCAGCCAAGGGAGGGGAGTGGAGACCCAGTACTTC
CASSQGRGVETQYF
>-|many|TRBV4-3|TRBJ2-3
TGCGCCAGCAGCCCCCGGTCGGGCACAGATACGCAGTATTTT
CASSPRSGTDTQYF
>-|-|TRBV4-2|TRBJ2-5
TGTGCCAGCAGCCAGGGTATTGAGGAGACCCAGTACTTC
CASSQGIEETQYF
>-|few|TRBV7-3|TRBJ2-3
TGTGCCAGCAGCCCCGAGGGGGAGTCAGATACGCAGTATTTT
CASSPEGESDTQYF
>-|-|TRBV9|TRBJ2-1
TGTGCCAGCAGCTCATGGTCCGGGGCTTACAATGAGCAGTTCTTC
CASSSWSGAYNEQFF
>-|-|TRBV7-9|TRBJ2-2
TGTGCCAGCAGCTGGACAGAAATAAACACCGGGGAGCTGTTTTTT
CASSWTEINTGELFF
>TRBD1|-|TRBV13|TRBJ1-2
TGTGCCAGCAGCTTAACGACAGGGGATAAGGAAGGCTACACCTTC
CASSLTTGDKEGYTF
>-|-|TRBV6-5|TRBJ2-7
TGTGCCAGCAGCCTACAGGGACACGAGCAGTACTTC
CASSLQGHEQYF
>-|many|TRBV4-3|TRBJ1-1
TGCGCCAGCAGCCAAGATGAAACTGAAGCTTTCTTT
CASSQDETEAFF
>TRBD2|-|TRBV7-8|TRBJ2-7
TGTGCCAGCAGCTTAGCGAGGACTAGCGGGGGGGTTAGCTCCTACGAGCAGTACTTC
CASSLARTSGGVSSYEQYF
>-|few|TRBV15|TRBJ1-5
TGTGCCACCAGCAAACGGAGGGACGTAGGTATTACTGCCCAGCATTTT
CATSKRRDVGITAQHF